These 30 T cell receptor beta chains came from one sample sequenced in a study of CD8+ T cells in alopecia areata. cDNA prepared by RNA extraction and subsequent reverse transcription served as the template for sequencing. Repertoires were generated with immunoSEQ multiplex PCR, while TCRdb's copy carries only in-frame clones and drops some. The table includes 90,000 to 130,000 clones, approximately 59% detected once. The sequenced sample consisted of CD8+ T cells sorted from blood. All receptors derive from a human donor in good health.

This chain joins TRBV25-1 and TRBJ1-1; D might be TRBD1 (5 bases). The CDR3 has 14 residues. CDR1 is MGHDK, CDR2 SYGVNS, per germline. The V end lost 3 bases, the J end lost 1 base, and 9 bases lay between the germline ends. The CDR3 DNA is TGTGCCAGCAGTGATTACGGACAGAACACTGAAGCTTTCTTT. It yields the protein CASSDYGQNTEAFF.

V is TRBV13 and J is TRBJ2-5, with 8 bases aligning to TRBD2. From germline, CDR1 is PRHDT and CDR2 FYEKMQ (reference sequence). The ends lost 3 bases at V and 1 base at J; junction bases unmatched: 7. The CDR3 has 16 amino acids. The CDR3 bases are TGTGCCAGCAGCTTCGGAGTAGCGGGGATCCAAGAGACCCAGTACTTC. It is translated as CASSFGVAGIQETQYF.

This clone has only a few counts. This chain joins TRBV15 and TRBJ2-1; D is uncertain. In germline, CDR1 is LNHNV, CDR2 YYDKDF (reference sequence). Trimming stripped 1 base from V and 8 bases from J, with 12 bases between. The CDR3 totals 14 residues. The CDR3 DNA reads as TGTGCCACCAGCAGAGTTTCAGGCGGAGATGAGCAGTTCTTC. Translating it yields CATSRVSGGDEQFF.

V usage is TRBV28 and J usage is TRBJ1-2, with D tentatively TRBD1 (5 bases). The CDR3 loop spans 14 amino acids. Trimming pared 7 bases from V and 5 bases from J, leaving 17 bases between. Germline assignment: CDR1 MDHEN and CDR2 SYDVKM. CDR3 sequence reads: CASTAAGDEYGYTF. CDR3 DNA: TGTGCCAGCACCGCTGCCGGGGACGAGTATGGCTACACCTTC.

This clone was observed a few times. This rearrangement joins TRBV11-3 to TRBJ2-5; D remains ambiguous. CDR3 size: 13 residues. Trimming left V 2 bases short and J 2 bases short, with 6 bases between. Looked up from germline, CDR1 is SGHNT and CDR2 is YENEEA. In DNA form, the CDR3 reads TGTGCCAGCAGCTTAAGGGTACAAGAGACCCAGTACTTC. Protein sequence: CASSLRVQETQYF.

This chain joins TRBV13 and TRBJ2-1, with 11 positions matching TRBD2. Germline CDR1 reads PRHDT; CDR2 reads FYEKMQ (reference sequence). With 3 bases clipped from V and 2 bases from J, the junction kept 6 bases outside the gene matches. The CDR3 extends over 17 amino acids. CDR3 sequence: CASSFPSSGGPYNEQFF. CDR3 sequence (DNA): TGTGCCAGCAGCTTCCCCTCTAGCGGGGGGCCCTACAATGAGCAGTTCTTC.

The rearrangement joins TRBV28 to TRBJ2-6; D unresolved. This CDR3 is 14 amino acids long. The germline gives CDR1 MDHEN, CDR2 SYDVKM. Trimming pared 4 bases from V and 0 bases from J, leaving 4 bases between. CDR3 sequence: CASSWSSGANVLTF. The CDR3 bases are TGTGCCAGCAGTTGGAGCTCTGGGGCCAACGTCCTGACTTTC. Full variable domain (outside the CDR3, taken from reference TRBV28 and TRBJ2-6): DVKVTQSSRYLVKRTGEKVFLECVQDMDHENMFWYRQDPGLGLRLIYFSYDVKMKEKGDIPEGYSVSREKKERFSLILESASTNQTSMYLCASSWSSGANVLTFGAGSRLTVL.

The rearrangement joins TRBV7-2 to TRBJ1-2; the D is unclear. The CDR3 is made up of 16 amino acids. Germline CDR1 and CDR2: SGHTA and FQGNSA. Trimming left V 5 bases short and J 0 bases short, with 16 bases between. The CDR3 protein is CASSQRPGRTNYGYTF. DNA for the CDR3: TGTGCCAGCAGCCAGCGTCCAGGAAGGACTAACTATGGCTACACCTTC.

The chain carries TRBV11-2 and TRBJ2-3, with TRBD2 identical over 12 bases. Germline CDR1 reads SGHAT; CDR2 reads FQNNGV. Germline trimming cut 5 bases from V and 2 bases from J; bases unmatched to any gene: 8. This CDR3 is built from 17 residues. CDR3 in DNA: TGTGCCAGCAGCCCGAACCCTAGCGGGGGGGCCACAGATACGCAGTATTTT. Translated: CASSPNPSGGATDTQYF.

There are a few counts of this clone. This rearrangement joins TRBV14 to TRBJ2-1, with 7 bases that match TRBD2. The CDR3 runs 15 residues. Germline V CDR1 and CDR2: SGHDN, FVKESK. After removal of 1 base from V and 7 bases from J, the junction contained 7 bases not matched to a gene. The CDR3 is CASSQVAGRGNEQFF. Here the CDR3 DNA reads TGTGCCAGCAGCCAAGTGGCCGGGCGGGGGAATGAGCAGTTCTTC.

This clone was detected once. The genes are TRBV2 and TRBJ2-5; D perhaps matches TRBD1 (6 bases). The CDR3 consists of 17 residues. The germline CDR1 and CDR2 sequences are SNHLY and FYNNEI. V lost 3 bases and J 4 bases, leaving 21 bases between the germline ends. As DNA, the CDR3 is TGTGCCAGCAGTGATCCAGGGGCAGGGCAATCGCCAGAGACCCAGTACTTC. Protein product: CASSDPGAGQSPETQYF.

The genes are TRBV11-2 and TRBJ2-1, with TRBD2 identical over 10 bases. V lost 7 bases and J lost 2; bases outside the gene matches: 2. The CDR3 sequence is 14 residues long. Germline lookup yields CDR1 SGHAT and CDR2 FQNNGV. The chain's CDR3 is CASTAGGPYNEQFF. For the CDR3, the DNA is TGTGCCAGCACAGCGGGGGGGCCCTACAATGAGCAGTTCTTC. Filled out from reference TRBV11-2 and TRBJ2-1, the complete variable domain reads EAGVAQSPRYKIIEKRQSVAFWCNPISGHATLYWYQQILGQGPKLLIQFQNNGVVDDSQLPKDRFSAERLKGVDSTLKIQPAKLEDSAVYLCASTAGGPYNEQFFGPGTRLTVL.

Comment on this clone: Other DNA sequences in this sample translate to the same CDR3. The chain has TRBV5-6 and TRBJ2-7; D is unresolved. CDR1 and CDR2 (germline): SGHDT, YYEEEE. The CDR3 runs 13 residues. Trimming removed 0 bases at V and 0 bases at J, with 4 bases between. CDR3 sequence (DNA): TGTGCCAGCAGCTTGGGCCGCTCCTACGAGCAGTACTTC. This gives the protein CASSLGRSYEQYF.

As to this clone: The same CDR3 is also encoded by other DNA sequences in this sample. The J gene is TRBJ1-2, the V gene TRBV5-4, with D uncertain. The ends were cut back, 0 bases at V and 4 bases at J, with 7 bases in the middle. The CDR3 sequence is 13 residues long. From germline, CDR1 is SGHNT and CDR2 YYREEE (reference sequence). For the CDR3, the DNA is TGTGCCAGCAGCTTGGCCGGAGTCTATGGCTACACCTTC. This encodes CASSLAGVYGYTF.

This clone was found a few times. The chain uses TRBV14 and TRBJ2-1; TRBD2 matches at 10 bases. Germline values: CDR1 SGHDN, CDR2 FVKESK. Trimming took 0 bases from V and 7 from J; bases not matched to a gene: 12. This CDR3 region has 18 residues. In nucleotides, the CDR3 is TGTGCCAGCAGCCAAGATAGGCAAGCGGGGGGGCCCAGGAATGAGCAGTTCTTC. It encodes CASSQDRQAGGPRNEQFF.

The chain couples TRBV19 to TRBJ1-1; D call uncertain. Between the trimmed V and J ends, which lost 3 bases and 7 bases, there was a span of 12 bases. The V gene's germline CDR1 is LNHDA and CDR2 SQIVND (reference sequence). The CDR3 extends over 13 amino acids. CDR3 loop: CASSIQTGDEAFF. The CDR3 nucleotides are TGTGCCAGTAGTATTCAAACGGGTGATGAAGCTTTCTTT.

This chain joins TRBV28 and TRBJ2-1; 9 bases agree with TRBD2. The V gene's germline CDR1 is MDHEN and CDR2 SYDVKM. This CDR3 is built from 14 residues. The trim removed 7 bases at V and 6 bases at J, leaving 7 bases unmatched. CDR3 DNA: TGTGCCAGCAAAACGGGACTAGCATCCAATGAGCAGTTCTTC. This codes for CASKTGLASNEQFF. Filled out from reference TRBV28 and TRBJ2-1, the complete variable domain reads DVKVTQSSRYLVKRTGEKVFLECVQDMDHENMFWYRQDPGLGLRLIYFSYDVKMKEKGDIPEGYSVSREKKERFSLILESASTNQTSMYLCASKTGLASNEQFFGPGTRLTVL.

The chain is built from TRBV7-6 and TRBJ1-1, with D tentatively TRBD1 (5 bases). The CDR3 spans 13 residues. V was trimmed by 1 base and J by 5 bases, leaving 8 bases between them. The germline V gene encodes CDR1 SGHVS and CDR2 FNYEAQ. CDR3 amino acids: CASSLEGETEAFF. The CDR3 DNA follows: TGTGCCAGCAGCTTAGAAGGGGAAACTGAAGCTTTCTTT.

CDR3 amino acids: CSAAGEQNTEAFF. In DNA, the CDR3 is TGCAGCGCTGCGGGCGAACAGAACACTGAAGCTTTCTTT. The chain employs TRBV29-1 and TRBJ1-1; D is ambiguous. The length of the CDR3 is 13 residues. V gave up 7 bases and J gave up 1 base, with 13 bases separating them. The germline CDR1 and CDR2 sequences are SQVTM and ANQGSEA. The variable domain in full, completed from reference TRBV29-1 and TRBJ1-1, reads SAVISQKPSRDICQRGTSLTIQCQVDSQVTMMFWYRQQPGQSLTLIATANQGSEATYESGFVIDKFPISRPNLTFSTLTVSNMSPEDSSIYLCSAAGEQNTEAFFGQGTRLTVV.

This clone was seen once. The chain employs TRBV5-6 and TRBJ2-3; D may be TRBD2 (7 bases). V lost 4 bases and J 0 bases, leaving 15 bases between the germline ends. The CDR3 length is 16 residues. CDR1 is SGHDT, CDR2 YYEEEE, per germline. CDR3 bases: TGTGCCAGCAGCCCCGGGGGGCTAGCGAGCACAGATACGCAGTATTTT. It codes for CASSPGGLASTDTQYF. Supplemented by reference TRBV5-6 and TRBJ2-3, the full variable domain reads DAGVTQSPTHLIKTRGQQVTLRCSPKSGHDTVSWYQQALGQGPQFIFQYYEEEERQRGNFPDRFSGHQFPNYSSELNVNALLLGDSALYLCASSPGGLASTDTQYFGPGTRLTVL.

This chain connects TRBV30 to TRBJ1-1, with D perhaps TRBD1 (5 bases). The CDR3 totals 14 residues. Germline V gene sequence: CDR1 GTSNPN, CDR2 SVGIG (reference sequence). Trimming left V 5 bases short and J 2 bases short, with 15 bases between. The CDR3 here is CAWSSGLLNTEAFF. DNA of the CDR3: TGTGCCTGGTCCTCGGGACTACTAAACACTGAAGCTTTCTTT.

This sequence joins TRBV2 and TRBJ2-7; TRBD1 is a possible D gene (7 bases). From germline, CDR1 is SNHLY and CDR2 FYNNEI. The CDR3 runs 15 residues. V gave up 4 bases and J gave up 4 bases, with 17 bases separating them. CDR3 DNA sequence: TGTGCCAGCAGTGGACTAGGGGGCAGAAGTTACGAGCAGTACTTC. This encodes CASSGLGGRSYEQYF.

This rearrangement joins TRBV30 to TRBJ1-2, with D tentatively TRBD1 (6 bases). Germline V gene sequence: CDR1 GTSNPN, CDR2 SVGIG (reference sequence). The CDR3 extends over 12 amino acids. Trimming pared 1 base from V and 7 bases from J, leaving 10 bases between. In DNA form, the CDR3 reads TGTGCCTGGAGTGCTACAGGGCTTGGCTACACCTTC. Translated, it gives CAWSATGLGYTF. Filled out from reference TRBV30 and TRBJ1-2, the complete variable domain reads SQTIHQWPATLVQPVGSPLSLECTVEGTSNPNLYWYRQAAGRGLQLLFYSVGIGQISSEVPQNLSASRPQDRQFILSSKKLLLSDSGFYLCAWSATGLGYTFGSGTRLTVV.

This clone was counted a few times. The chain recombines TRBV7-9 with TRBJ2-1, with D possibly matching TRBD1 (6 bases). V lost 5 bases to trimming and J lost 5 bases, with 16 bases between them. The CDR3 is 15 residues long. The germline gives CDR1 SEHNR, CDR2 FQNEAQ (reference sequence). Here the CDR3 reads CASSPGDSQDNEQFF. CDR3 DNA sequence: TGTGCCAGCAGCCCAGGGGATTCGCAGGACAATGAGCAGTTCTTC.

This chain links TRBV7-9 with TRBJ2-7, with 8 bases that match TRBD1. The germline gives CDR1 SEHNR, CDR2 FQNEAQ (reference sequence). Losses at the gene ends were 4 bases for V and 3 bases for J; bases not matched to a gene: 5. CDR3 length equals 14 residues. DNA of the CDR3: TGTGCCAGCAGCTCGAACAGGGGGGACTACGAGCAGTACTTC. This gives the protein CASSSNRGDYEQYF.

This clone was seen a handful of times. Other DNA sequences within the sample encode an identical CDR3. The chain uses TRBV4-3 and TRBJ2-7; D assignment may be TRBD1 or TRBD2 (5 bases each). Trimming removed 0 bases at V and 3 bases at J, with 6 bases between. CDR3 length: 13 amino acids. Looked up from germline, CDR1 is LGHNA and CDR2 is YSLEER. CDR3 amino acids: CASSQDGGYEQYF. The CDR3 bases are TGCGCCAGCAGCCAAGATGGGGGCTACGAGCAGTACTTC.

This rearrangement joins TRBV29-1 to TRBJ1-6; tentatively, D is TRBD1 (6 bases). CDR3 size: 14 residues. Germline CDR1 reads SQVTM; CDR2 reads ANQGSEA. Between the trimmed V and J ends, which lost 3 bases and 10 bases, there was a span of 16 bases. The CDR3 loop reads CSVENPGERSPLHF. CDR3 DNA: TGCAGCGTTGAGAACCCAGGGGAACGATCACCCCTCCACTTT.

J is TRBJ1-2 and V is TRBV4-3, with TRBD1 as a possible D gene (5 bases). V dropped 0 bases and J dropped 0 bases, with 8 bases sitting between them. This CDR3 contains 15 residues. Germline CDR1 LGHNA, CDR2 YSLEER. CDR3 protein: CASSQETATNYGYTF. In DNA, the CDR3 is TGCGCCAGCAGCCAAGAGACAGCCACTAACTATGGCTACACCTTC.

The CDR3 coding sequence is TGTGCCAGCAGTTTATCAGCTAAGGGCACCCCTAGCTACACCTTC. Translating gives CASSLSAKGTPSYTF. This chain links TRBV28 with TRBJ1-2; no firm D call. Trimming removed 1 base from V and 9 bases from J, with 18 bases in between. Germline CDR1 reads MDHEN; CDR2 reads SYDVKM. The CDR3 contains 15 residues.

The chain recombines TRBV7-6 with TRBJ1-1, with D hard to call. The CDR3 covers 14 residues. Germline CDR1 is SGHVS and CDR2 is FNYEAQ. Trimming left V 5 bases short and J 2 bases short, with 12 bases between. The CDR3 region has the DNA TGTGCCAGCAGCCCTACGAGATACAACACTGAAGCTTTCTTT. Its protein product is CASSPTRYNTEAFF.